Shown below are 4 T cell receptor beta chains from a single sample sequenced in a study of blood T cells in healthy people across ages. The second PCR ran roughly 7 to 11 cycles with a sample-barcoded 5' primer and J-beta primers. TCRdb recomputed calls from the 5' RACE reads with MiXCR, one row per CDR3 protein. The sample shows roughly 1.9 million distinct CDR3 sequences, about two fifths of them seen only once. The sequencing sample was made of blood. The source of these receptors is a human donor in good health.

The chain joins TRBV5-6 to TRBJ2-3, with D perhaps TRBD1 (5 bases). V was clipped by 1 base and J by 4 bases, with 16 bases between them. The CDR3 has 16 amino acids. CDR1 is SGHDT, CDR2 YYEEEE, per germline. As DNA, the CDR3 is TGTGCCAGCAGCTTGTTCTACAGGAATCTTTCAGATACGCAGTATTTT. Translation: CASSLFYRNLSDTQYF.

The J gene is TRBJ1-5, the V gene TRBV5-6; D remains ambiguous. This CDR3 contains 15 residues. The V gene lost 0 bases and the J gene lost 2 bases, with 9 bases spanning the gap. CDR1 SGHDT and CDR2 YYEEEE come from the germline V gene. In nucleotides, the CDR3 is TGTGCCAGCAGCTTGGGCGGGGTGCGCAATCAGCCCCAGCATTTT. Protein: CASSLGGVRNQPQHF. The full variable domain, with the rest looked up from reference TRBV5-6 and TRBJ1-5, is DAGVTQSPTHLIKTRGQQVTLRCSPKSGHDTVSWYQQALGQGPQFIFQYYEEEERQRGNFPDRFSGHQFPNYSSELNVNALLLGDSALYLCASSLGGVRNQPQHFGDGTRLSIL.

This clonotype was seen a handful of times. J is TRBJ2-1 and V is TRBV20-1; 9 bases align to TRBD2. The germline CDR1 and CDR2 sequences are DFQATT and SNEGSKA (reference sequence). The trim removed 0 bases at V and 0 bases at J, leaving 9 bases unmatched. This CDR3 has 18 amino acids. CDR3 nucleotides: TGCAGTGCTAGAGACCACCGACTAGCGGTGAGCTCCTACAATGAGCAGTTCTTC. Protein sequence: CSARDHRLAVSSYNEQFF.

The CDR3 DNA sequence: TGCAGTGCTAGAGATCTCACTTCAGGACACGGGATGTACTTC. Its translation is CSARDLTSGHGMYF. The chain couples TRBV20-1 to TRBJ2-4, with D perhaps being TRBD1 or TRBD2 (5 bases each). The CDR3 sequence is 14 residues long. Germline CDR1 DFQATT, CDR2 SNEGSKA (reference sequence). V gave up 0 bases and J gave up 15 bases, with 21 bases separating them.